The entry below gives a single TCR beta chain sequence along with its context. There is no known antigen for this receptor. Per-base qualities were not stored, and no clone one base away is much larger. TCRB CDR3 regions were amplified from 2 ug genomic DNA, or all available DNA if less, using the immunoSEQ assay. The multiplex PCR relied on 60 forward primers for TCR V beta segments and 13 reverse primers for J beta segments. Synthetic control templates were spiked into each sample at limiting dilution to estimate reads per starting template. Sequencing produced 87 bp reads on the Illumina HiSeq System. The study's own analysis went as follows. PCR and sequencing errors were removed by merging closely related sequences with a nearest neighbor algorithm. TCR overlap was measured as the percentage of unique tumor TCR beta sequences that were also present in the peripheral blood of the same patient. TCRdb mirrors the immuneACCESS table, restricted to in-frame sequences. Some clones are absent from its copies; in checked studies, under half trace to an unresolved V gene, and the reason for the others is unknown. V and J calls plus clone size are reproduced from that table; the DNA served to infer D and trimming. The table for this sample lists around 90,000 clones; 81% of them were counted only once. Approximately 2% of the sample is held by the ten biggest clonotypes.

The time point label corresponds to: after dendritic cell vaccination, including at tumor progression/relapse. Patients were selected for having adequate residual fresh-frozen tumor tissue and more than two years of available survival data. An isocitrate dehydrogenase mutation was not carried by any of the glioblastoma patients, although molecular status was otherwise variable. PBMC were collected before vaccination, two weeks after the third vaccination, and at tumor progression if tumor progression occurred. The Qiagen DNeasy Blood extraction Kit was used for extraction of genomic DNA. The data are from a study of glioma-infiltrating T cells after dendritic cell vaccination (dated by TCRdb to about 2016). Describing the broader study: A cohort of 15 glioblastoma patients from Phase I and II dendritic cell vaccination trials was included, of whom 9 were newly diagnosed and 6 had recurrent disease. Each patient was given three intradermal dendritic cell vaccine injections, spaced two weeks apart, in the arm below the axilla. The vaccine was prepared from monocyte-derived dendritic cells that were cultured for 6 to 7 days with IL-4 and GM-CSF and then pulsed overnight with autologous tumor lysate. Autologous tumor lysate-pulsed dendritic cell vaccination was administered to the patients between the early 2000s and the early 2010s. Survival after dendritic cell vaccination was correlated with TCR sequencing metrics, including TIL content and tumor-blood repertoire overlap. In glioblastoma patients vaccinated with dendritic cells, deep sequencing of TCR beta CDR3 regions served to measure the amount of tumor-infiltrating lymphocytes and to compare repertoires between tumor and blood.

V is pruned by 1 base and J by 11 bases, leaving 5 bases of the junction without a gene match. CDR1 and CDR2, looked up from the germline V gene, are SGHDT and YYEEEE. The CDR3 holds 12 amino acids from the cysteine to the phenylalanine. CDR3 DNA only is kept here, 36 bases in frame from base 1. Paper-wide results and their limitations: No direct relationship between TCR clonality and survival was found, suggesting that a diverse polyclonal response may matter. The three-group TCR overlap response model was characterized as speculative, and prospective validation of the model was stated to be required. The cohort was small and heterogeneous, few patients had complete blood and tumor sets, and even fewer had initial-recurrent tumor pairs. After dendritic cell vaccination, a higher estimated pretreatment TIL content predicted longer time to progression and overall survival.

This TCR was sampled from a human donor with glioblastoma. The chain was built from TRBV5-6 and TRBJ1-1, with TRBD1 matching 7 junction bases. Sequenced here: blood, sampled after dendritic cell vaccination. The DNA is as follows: TGTGCCAGCAGCTTGACAGGGGAGGACGCTTTCTTT. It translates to CASSLTGEDAFF.